This note documents a single TCR beta chain sequence. Antigen specificity is unknown. This sample was included in a study of T cell responses to AZD1222 COVID-19 vaccine. Study details: Samples with a second dose at about 4 or about 12 weeks were pooled together.

CDR3 length equals 12 residues. Germline-derived CDR1 and CDR2 are MDHEN and SYDVKM. V was pared by 6 bases and J by 6 bases, with 11 bases between. Study results and limitations: Mostly white British, mostly female donors; authors suggested clonal diversity may be underestimated.

The repertoire was sequenced with immunoSEQ multiplex PCR; TCRdb's copy has only in-frame clones and lacks some. Found here are about 150,000 clones, 80% to 90% of them singletons; the top ten hold 8%. The gene calls are TRBV28 and TRBJ1-2; D is unclear. The sequence came from an adult in good health. Material: peripheral blood, obtained on day 0 of AZD1222 vaccination. The CDR3, as DNA: TGTGCCAGCAGCTTAAATCCAAATGGCTACACCTTC. Residues: CASSLNPNGYTF.